Below are 8 T cell receptor beta chains sequenced from a single sample in a study of long-term antiretroviral therapy in people with HIV. At the survey level, the v3.0 immunoSEQ assay was run. Assay used: immunoSEQ multiplex PCR; TCRdb lists only in-frame clones, some missing. The data show about 27,000 clones, over 85% seen once. The material was unsorted PBMCs, obtained 7.6 years after starting antiretroviral therapy. These receptors originate from a middle-aged woman with HIV.

The V gene is TRBV30, the J gene TRBJ2-3; D is unresolved. V lost 1 base and J 5 bases, leaving 4 bases between the germline ends. Germline V CDR1 and CDR2: GTSNPN, SVGIG (reference sequence). The CDR3 spans 11 residues. For the CDR3, the DNA is TGTGCCTGGAGTGAGCAAGATACGCAGTATTTT. Its translation: CAWSEQDTQYF.

V is TRBV10-3 and J is TRBJ2-5, with 7 bases fitting TRBD1. This CDR3 is 13 amino acids long. The ends lost 6 bases at V and 5 bases at J; junction bases unmatched: 6. Germline CDR1 and CDR2: ENHRY and SYGVKD. This chain's CDR3 is CAIRTDRAETQYF. The CDR3 DNA reads TGTGCCATCAGGACCGACAGGGCTGAGACCCAGTACTTC.

The genes are TRBV4-1 and TRBJ2-7; a weak D match, TRBD2 (5 bases). V lost 4 bases and J lost 0, with 19 bases in between. CDR3 length: 17 amino acids. Germline CDR1 and CDR2: MGHRA and YSYEKL. The CDR3 loop reads CASSPARGGEISYEQYF. CDR3 in DNA: TGCGCCAGCAGCCCCGCGAGAGGTGGGGAGATCTCCTACGAGCAGTACTTC.

The V gene is TRBV29-1, the J gene TRBJ1-1; D is ambiguous. CDR1 is SQVTM and CDR2 is ANQGSEA in the germline V gene. V was trimmed by 5 bases and J by 8 bases, leaving 21 bases between them. The CDR3 extends over 14 amino acids. Written as DNA, the CDR3 is TGCAGCGTTTCCGCCCCACCTACTGAAGGGGAAGCTTTCTTT. Its translation: CSVSAPPTEGEAFF.

The chain joins TRBV30 to TRBJ1-5, with D possibly TRBD1 on 6 matching bases. CDR3 length: 12 residues. Germline V gene sequence: CDR1 GTSNPN, CDR2 SVGIG (reference sequence). The V and J ends lost 1 base and 12 bases respectively, with 13 bases between them. CDR3 DNA sequence: TGTGCCTGGAGTGGATCGGACAGTCTCCAGCATTTT. It specifies CAWSGSDSLQHF.

The chain uses TRBV4-1 and TRBJ1-3; D ambiguous. CDR3 size: 17 residues. Deletions cut 0 bases from V and 0 bases from J, with 12 bases between. Germline V gene sequence: CDR1 MGHRA, CDR2 YSYEKL. The CDR3 spells CASSQDSADYSGNTIYF. In DNA, the CDR3 is TGCGCCAGCAGCCAAGATAGCGCCGACTACTCTGGAAACACCATATATTTT.

V usage is TRBV27 and J usage is TRBJ2-7, with 8 bases lining up with TRBD1. Germline loops: CDR1 MNHEY, CDR2 SMNVEV (reference sequence). There are 14 residues in the CDR3. Losses at the gene ends were 6 bases for V and 0 bases for J; bases not matched to a gene: 4. The CDR3 DNA is TGTGCCAGCAGCTGGGGGACAGGCTCCTACGAGCAGTACTTC. This encodes CASSWGTGSYEQYF.

This sequence joins TRBV19 and TRBJ1-2; perhaps TRBD1 as D (6 bases). Trimming stripped 0 bases from V and 4 bases from J, with 21 bases between. The CDR3 has 18 amino acids. Germline CDR1 reads LNHDA; CDR2 reads SQIVND (reference sequence). The CDR3 loop reads CASSIDLKPRTRGYGYTF. CDR3 DNA: TGTGCCAGTAGTATAGACCTAAAACCCCGGACCAGGGGCTATGGCTACACCTTC.